This record concerns one T cell receptor (beta chain) sequence. Its antigen remains unidentified. The protocol was immunoSEQ multiplex PCR, while the TCRdb copy is restricted to in-frame clones and leaves out a portion. Altogether about 130,000 clones are present, 87% being singletons, with the ten largest covering approximately 1.5%. The data are from a study of T cell responses to AZD1222 COVID-19 vaccine. The study, taken as a whole, reports: Clonal diversity may have been underestimated, and the donors were mostly white British, with more females than males.

J was trimmed by 0 bases and V by 2 bases; bases with no gene match: 2. CDR1 is LNHNV, CDR2 YYDKDF, per germline (reference sequence). CDR3 size: 15 residues. The sequencing used peripheral blood, collected on day 0 of AZD1222 vaccination. The chain employs TRBV15 and TRBJ1-1, with 8 bases lining up with TRBD1. The TCR was taken from an adult in good health. The CDR3 is CATSRPDRVNTEAFF. In DNA form, the CDR3 reads TGTGCCACCAGCAGACCGGACAGGGTGAACACTGAAGCTTTCTTT.